The 16 T cell receptor beta chains presented below share a single source sample, sequenced in a study of siplizumab effects on memory and regulatory T cells. Measured with immunoSEQ multiplex PCR; TCRdb has only the in-frame clones, and not every one. The table shows around 100,000 clones, with about 93% occurring only once. The sample consisted of Tregs sorted from blood. The receptors originated from a human donor in good health.

V is TRBV5-1 and J is TRBJ2-2, with D possibly matching TRBD1 (6 bases). There are 13 residues in the CDR3. Trimming took 6 bases from V and 5 from J, leaving 11 bases between them. Germline-derived CDR1 and CDR2 are SGHRS and YFSETQ. CDR3 DNA: TGCGCCAGCAACAGGGTAGGGACCGGGGAGCTGTTTTTT. Its translation: CASNRVGTGELFF.

The V and J genes are TRBV9 and TRBJ2-1; unclear D gene. The CDR3 contains 15 residues. The germline V gene encodes CDR1 SGDLS and CDR2 YYNGEE. V was trimmed by 0 bases and J by 0 bases, leaving 7 bases between them. The CDR3: CASSVASVSYNEQFF. CDR3 nucleotides: TGTGCCAGCAGCGTAGCTTCCGTCTCCTACAATGAGCAGTTCTTC. Combining the CDR3 with reference TRBV9 and TRBJ2-1 gives the whole variable domain DSGVTQTPKHLITATGQRVTLRCSPRSGDLSVYWYQQSLDQGLQFLIQYYNGEERAKGNILERFSAQQFPDLHSELNLSSLELGDSALYFCASSVASVSYNEQFFGPGTRLTVL.

The V and J genes are TRBV10-3 and TRBJ1-2, with D maybe TRBD1 (5 bases). This CDR3 comprises 12 residues. Trimming removed 4 bases at V and 2 bases at J, with 5 bases between. Germline loops: CDR1 ENHRY, CDR2 SYGVKD. The CDR3 DNA is TGTGCCATCAGTGGACAGAACTATGGCTACACCTTC. Protein product: CAISGQNYGYTF.

The chain recombines TRBV30 with TRBJ2-7; no definite D call. Trimming removed 0 bases at V and 8 bases at J, with 14 bases between. The CDR3 spans 13 residues. Germline loops: CDR1 GTSNPN, CDR2 SVGIG (reference sequence). The CDR3 loop is CAWSVTGWRKQYF. For the CDR3, the DNA is TGTGCCTGGAGTGTCACTGGGTGGCGCAAGCAGTACTTC.

The chain couples TRBV6-6 to TRBJ2-7; D assignment may be TRBD1 or TRBD2 (5 bases each). Germline V CDR1 and CDR2: MNHNY, SVGAGI (reference sequence). The CDR3 covers 13 residues. Trimming cost V 0 bases and J 7 bases, with 10 bases left between them. In DNA form, the CDR3 reads TGTGCCAGCAGTTACTCCCCCTGGGGGGAGCAGTACTTC. It translates to CASSYSPWGEQYF.

The V call is TRBV6-6, the J call TRBJ2-1, with D perhaps matching TRBD1 (5 bases). CDR1 MNHNY and CDR2 SVGAGI come from the germline V gene (reference sequence). V shed 7 bases and J shed 3 bases, with 16 bases lying between them. This CDR3 region has 15 residues. The CDR3: CASTQLPQGYNEQFF. The CDR3 nucleotides are TGTGCCAGCACCCAACTTCCGCAGGGCTACAATGAGCAGTTCTTC.

The chain combines TRBV29-1 with TRBJ1-5, with TRBD1 matching over 7 bases. This CDR3 is built from 13 residues. Germline CDR1 reads SQVTM; CDR2 reads ANQGSEA. CDR3 amino acids: CSGSEGARQPQHF. The CDR3 nucleotides read TGCAGTGGATCAGAGGGGGCTCGCCAGCCCCAGCATTTT.

The chain is built from TRBV7-2 and TRBJ2-7; no clear D gene. Germline V lookup: CDR1 SGHTA, CDR2 FQGNSA. Trimming removed 1 base from V and 5 bases from J, with 12 bases in between. CDR3 size: 14 residues. DNA of the CDR3: TGTGCCAGCAGCTTAGGACCAGCAAGTAACGAGCAGTACTTC. Amino acid sequence: CASSLGPASNEQYF.

The chain joins TRBV5-1 to TRBJ1-2; tentative D call: TRBD1 (5 bases). Germline V gene data show CDR1 as SGHRS and CDR2 as YFSETQ. The CDR3 consists of 13 residues. Between the trimmed V and J ends, which lost 4 bases and 6 bases, there was a span of 13 bases. CDR3 in DNA: TGCGCCAGCAGCGGACAAGCGTCCCATGGCTACACCTTC. It encodes CASSGQASHGYTF.

This chain joins TRBV9 and TRBJ1-2, with TRBD1 as a possible D gene (6 bases). V lost 3 bases and J lost 8, with 17 bases in between. Germline V gene lookup returns CDR1 SGDLS and CDR2 YYNGEE. The CDR3 sequence is 14 residues long. CDR3 region: CASSASSTGSGYTF. The CDR3 nucleotides are TGTGCCAGCAGCGCCTCCTCAACAGGGTCGGGCTACACCTTC.

The V and J genes are TRBV12-5 and TRBJ2-7, with TRBD2 matching over 7 bases. V dropped 1 base and J dropped 7; count of bases not matched to a gene: 13. This CDR3 region has 16 residues. Per the germline V gene, CDR1 is LGHNT and CDR2 is FRNRAP. The CDR3 coding sequence is TGTGCTAGTGGTTTGGAGCGGGGACTATCTACGTCGGAGCAGTACTTC. Its protein product is CASGLERGLSTSEQYF.

This chain uses TRBV7-9 with TRBJ1-2; 7 bases are a match to TRBD1. J lost 3 bases, V lost 5 bases, and 9 bases had no gene match. Germline CDR1 SEHNR, CDR2 FQNEAQ (reference sequence). The CDR3 has 15 amino acids. Here the CDR3 reads CASSPRQGLYYGYTF. For the CDR3, the DNA is TGTGCCAGCAGCCCGAGACAGGGATTATACTATGGCTACACCTTC.

This clone was seen just once. The chain joins TRBV6-6 to TRBJ2-2; D possibly uses TRBD1 or TRBD2 (6 bases each). Germline-derived CDR1 and CDR2 are MNHNY and SVGAGI (reference sequence). The CDR3 has 16 residues. Trimming shortened V by 2 bases and J by 7 bases, and 17 bases separated the two germline ends. In DNA, the CDR3 is TGTGCCAGCAGTTACAGGAGGGCTCAGGGGCACGGGGAGCTGTTTTTT. Amino acids: CASSYRRAQGHGELFF.

CDR3 sequence (DNA): TGTGCCAGCAGCCAACGCAGTAGCAATCAGCCCCAGCATTTT. Its translation: CASSQRSSNQPQHF. The rearrangement joins TRBV4-2 to TRBJ1-5; D call uncertain. The V and J ends lost 2 bases and 0 bases respectively, with 5 bases between them. The CDR3 totals 14 residues. From germline, CDR1 is LGHNA and CDR2 YNFKEQ.

The chain employs TRBV18 and TRBJ1-2, with a possible D match to TRBD1 (6 bases). CDR1 is KGHSH and CDR2 is LQKENI in the germline V gene. The length of the CDR3 is 14 residues. V lost 8 bases and J lost 2, with 15 bases in between. The CDR3 coding sequence is TGTGCCAGCGGGACGACAGGCCAGAACTATGGCTACACCTTC. Translated, it gives CASGTTGQNYGYTF.

The V and J genes are TRBV9 and TRBJ2-4; no clear D gene. Trimming left V 0 bases short and J 7 bases short, with 11 bases between. CDR1 is SGDLS and CDR2 is YYNGEE in the germline V gene. The CDR3 loop spans 14 amino acids. The CDR3 region has the DNA TGTGCCAGCAGCGTAGGGGTATCGGGTAACATTCAGTACTTC. Residues: CASSVGVSGNIQYF.